The T cell receptor (beta chain) described here comes from a study of regulatory T cells in long-lasting Graves disease. The time point here: persistent/refractory GD, antithyroid drugs over 5 years with positive TRAb. The authors made the TCR library using RNA they extracted from PBMCs. The TCR beta library used iRepertoire HTBI primers with Arm-PCR amplification of CDR3. One entry per CDR3 protein, called by TCRdb with MiXCR from the multiplex PCR reads. The sample yields around 450,000 distinct CDR3 sequences, 20% to 25% seen once. J lost 6 bases, V lost 4 bases, and 13 bases had no gene match. This CDR3 region has 16 residues. Per the germline V gene, CDR1 is MNHEY and CDR2 is SVGEGT. Points from the study as a whole: Whereas 966 public clonotypes were shared by new patients, persistent patients shared more, at around 2,700.

With regard to this clonotype: Antigen specificity is unknown.

Sample: peripheral blood mononuclear cells (PBMCs), taken when the disease was refractory, from a patient treated with antithyroid drugs. The chain has TRBV6-2 or TRBV6-3 and TRBJ1-2, with 8 bases identical to TRBD1. This TCR derives from a female donor with Graves disease. In DNA, the CDR3 is TGTGCCAGCAGTTTTTCCGGGACAGGTGATACGAATGGCTACACCTTC. Residues: CASSFSGTGDTNGYTF.